The 16 T cell receptor beta chains below come from one sample, sequenced in a study of siplizumab effects on memory and regulatory T cells. Data came from immunoSEQ multiplex PCR; TCRdb stores just in-frame clones and leaves some out. Of 90,000 to 120,000 clones listed, 90% to 95% are singletons. What was sequenced was Tregs sorted from blood. These receptor sequences come from a human donor in good health.

This chain links TRBV29-1 with TRBJ2-3, with 8 nucleotides matching TRBD2. The germline V gene has CDR1 SQVTM and CDR2 ANQGSEA. The CDR3 spans 15 residues. The J segment lost 2 bases and the V segment lost 6 bases, leaving 10 bases of the junction unmatched. The CDR3 DNA is TGCAGCGTGAGGGACACTAGCGGCCCCACAGATACGCAGTATTTT. Residues: CSVRDTSGPTDTQYF.

The V gene is TRBV30, the J gene TRBJ1-5, with 9 bases that match TRBD1. This CDR3 is 17 amino acids long. V lost 5 bases, J lost 2 bases, and 13 bases stayed unmatched. Germline loops: CDR1 GTSNPN, CDR2 SVGIG (reference sequence). CDR3 region: CAWGEGQGGVGNQPQHF. DNA of the CDR3: TGTGCCTGGGGGGAGGGACAGGGAGGTGTCGGCAATCAGCCCCAGCATTTT.

The chain couples TRBV5-1 to TRBJ1-1; D ambiguous. The ends were cut back, 6 bases at V and 1 base at J, with 10 bases in the middle. Per germline, CDR1 SGHRS and CDR2 YFSETQ. CDR3 length equals 13 residues. This CDR3 reads CASKDWTNTEAFF. As DNA, the CDR3 is TGCGCCAGCAAAGATTGGACGAACACTGAAGCTTTCTTT.

This chain links TRBV11-2 with TRBJ1-2; no definite D call. The CDR3 totals 13 residues. The ends were cut back, 6 bases at V and 4 bases at J, with 12 bases in the middle. Germline assignment: CDR1 SGHAT and CDR2 FQNNGV. The CDR3 DNA reads as TGTGCCAGCAGTTCTCTCGGTGCCTATGGCTACACCTTC. Its translation is CASSSLGAYGYTF.

V usage is TRBV27 and J usage is TRBJ2-7; no clear D. Germline CDR1 reads MNHEY; CDR2 reads SMNVEV (reference sequence). The CDR3 totals 12 residues. The V end was cut by 4 bases, the J end by 9 bases, with 13 bases between. CDR3 residues: CASSSPGLRQYF. CDR3 sequence (DNA): TGTGCCAGCAGTTCCCCAGGATTGCGGCAGTACTTC.

The chain recombines TRBV20-1 with TRBJ1-1; D unclear. The CDR3 spans 11 residues. V lost 3 bases to trimming and J lost 4 bases, with 6 bases between them. Germline CDR1 reads DFQATT; CDR2 reads SNEGSKA (reference sequence). The CDR3 loop reads CSASRSTEAFF. The CDR3 DNA reads TGCAGTGCTAGCAGGAGCACTGAAGCTTTCTTT.

CDR3 nucleotide sequence: TGTGCCAGCAGCTTATGGCGGGAGGGCCCATGGGAGCAGTACTTC. Protein product: CASSLWREGPWEQYF. V usage is TRBV7-8 and J usage is TRBJ2-7, with 9 bases that match TRBD2. CDR1 SGHVS and CDR2 FQNEAQ come from the germline V gene. The CDR3 totals 15 residues. V was clipped by 2 bases and J by 7 bases; unmatched bases: 9.

The chain uses TRBV7-9 and TRBJ2-6; unclear D gene. Germline V CDR1 and CDR2: SEHNR, FQNEAQ (reference sequence). The CDR3 runs 15 residues. The germline V and J ends were trimmed by 1 base and 6 bases, with 10 bases remaining between them. The CDR3 DNA follows: TGTGCCAGCAGCTTAGATGTGCCGGAGGCCAACGTCCTGACTTTC. Protein product: CASSLDVPEANVLTF.

The chain couples TRBV2 to TRBJ2-1, with 16 bases identical to TRBD2. This CDR3 comprises 14 residues. Germline CDR1 and CDR2: SNHLY and FYNNEI. The trim removed 7 bases at V and 10 bases at J, leaving 4 bases unmatched. The DNA of the CDR3 is TGTGCCAGCAAAGGGACTAGCGGGAGGGTGGAGCAGTTCTTC. Protein product: CASKGTSGRVEQFF. Drawing the rest from reference TRBV2 and TRBJ2-1, the complete variable domain is EPEVTQTPSHQVTQMGQEVILRCVPISNHLYFYWYRQILGQKVEFLVSFYNNEISEKSEIFDDQFSVERPDGSNFTLKIRSTKLEDSAMYFCASKGTSGRVEQFFGPGTRLTVL.

The chain combines TRBV4-1 with TRBJ1-2; TRBD1 might be the D (6 bases). V lost 4 bases, J lost 5 bases, and 11 bases lay in between. The CDR3 loop spans 13 amino acids. The germline V gene encodes CDR1 MGHRA and CDR2 YSYEKL. The CDR3 DNA reads as TGCGCCAGCAGCCTAAGGACAGCTTATGGCTACACCTTC. Translated: CASSLRTAYGYTF.

The chain employs TRBV18 and TRBJ2-6; D gene unclear. Trimming took off 4 bases at V and 7 bases at J, with 8 bases between the two ends. The CDR3 has 13 residues. CDR1 and CDR2 (germline): KGHSH, LQKENI. The CDR3 nucleotides are TGTGCCAGCTCACTTCTGGGAGCCAACGTCCTGACTTTC. The encoded protein is CASSLLGANVLTF.

The chain joins TRBV27 to TRBJ1-5, with D possibly TRBD1 on 6 matching bases. The CDR3 consists of 16 residues. Trimming removed 10 bases from V and 0 bases from J, with 19 bases in between. Per the germline V gene, CDR1 is MNHEY and CDR2 is SMNVEV (reference sequence). CDR3 residues: CATSRGGLFSNQPQHF. CDR3 DNA: TGTGCCACCTCACGAGGGGGTCTCTTTAGCAATCAGCCCCAGCATTTT.

V is TRBV6-6 and J is TRBJ2-7; 7 nucleotides match TRBD2. With 0 bases clipped from V and 0 bases from J, the junction kept 5 bases outside the gene matches. The germline V gene encodes CDR1 MNHNY and CDR2 SVGAGI (reference sequence). This CDR3 contains 16 residues. The CDR3 spells CASSYSGGGSSYEQYF. The CDR3 DNA sequence: TGTGCCAGCAGTTACTCTGGGGGGGGAAGCTCCTACGAGCAGTACTTC.

This clone appeared a single time. This chain connects TRBV18 to TRBJ2-4; D uncertain. V was cut by 3 bases and J by 5 bases, with 5 bases left in between. Germline CDR1 KGHSH, CDR2 LQKENI. There are 12 residues in the CDR3. CDR3 in amino acids: CASSPSQNIQYF. The CDR3 nucleotides read TGTGCCAGCTCACCTTCGCAAAACATTCAGTACTTC.

CDR3 nucleotides: TGCGCCAGCAAGGGCCCCGGGGGGGGCATGAACACTGAAGCTTTCTTT. Its translation is CASKGPGGGMNTEAFF. V gene TRBV4-1 combines with J gene TRBJ1-1, with D possibly TRBD1 on 6 matching bases. From germline, CDR1 is MGHRA and CDR2 YSYEKL. The V end lost 7 bases, the J end lost 0 bases, and 18 bases lay between the germline ends. CDR3 size: 16 residues.

The V call is TRBV7-9, the J call TRBJ2-2; TRBD1 matches 9 bases. Looked up from germline, CDR1 is SEHNR and CDR2 is FQNEAQ (reference sequence). V gave up 1 base and J gave up 5 bases; unmatched junction bases: 5. The CDR3 spans 16 residues. The CDR3 DNA follows: TGTGCCAGCAGCTTAGGAGGGACAGGGTTTACCGGGGAGCTGTTTTTT. Protein: CASSLGGTGFTGELFF.